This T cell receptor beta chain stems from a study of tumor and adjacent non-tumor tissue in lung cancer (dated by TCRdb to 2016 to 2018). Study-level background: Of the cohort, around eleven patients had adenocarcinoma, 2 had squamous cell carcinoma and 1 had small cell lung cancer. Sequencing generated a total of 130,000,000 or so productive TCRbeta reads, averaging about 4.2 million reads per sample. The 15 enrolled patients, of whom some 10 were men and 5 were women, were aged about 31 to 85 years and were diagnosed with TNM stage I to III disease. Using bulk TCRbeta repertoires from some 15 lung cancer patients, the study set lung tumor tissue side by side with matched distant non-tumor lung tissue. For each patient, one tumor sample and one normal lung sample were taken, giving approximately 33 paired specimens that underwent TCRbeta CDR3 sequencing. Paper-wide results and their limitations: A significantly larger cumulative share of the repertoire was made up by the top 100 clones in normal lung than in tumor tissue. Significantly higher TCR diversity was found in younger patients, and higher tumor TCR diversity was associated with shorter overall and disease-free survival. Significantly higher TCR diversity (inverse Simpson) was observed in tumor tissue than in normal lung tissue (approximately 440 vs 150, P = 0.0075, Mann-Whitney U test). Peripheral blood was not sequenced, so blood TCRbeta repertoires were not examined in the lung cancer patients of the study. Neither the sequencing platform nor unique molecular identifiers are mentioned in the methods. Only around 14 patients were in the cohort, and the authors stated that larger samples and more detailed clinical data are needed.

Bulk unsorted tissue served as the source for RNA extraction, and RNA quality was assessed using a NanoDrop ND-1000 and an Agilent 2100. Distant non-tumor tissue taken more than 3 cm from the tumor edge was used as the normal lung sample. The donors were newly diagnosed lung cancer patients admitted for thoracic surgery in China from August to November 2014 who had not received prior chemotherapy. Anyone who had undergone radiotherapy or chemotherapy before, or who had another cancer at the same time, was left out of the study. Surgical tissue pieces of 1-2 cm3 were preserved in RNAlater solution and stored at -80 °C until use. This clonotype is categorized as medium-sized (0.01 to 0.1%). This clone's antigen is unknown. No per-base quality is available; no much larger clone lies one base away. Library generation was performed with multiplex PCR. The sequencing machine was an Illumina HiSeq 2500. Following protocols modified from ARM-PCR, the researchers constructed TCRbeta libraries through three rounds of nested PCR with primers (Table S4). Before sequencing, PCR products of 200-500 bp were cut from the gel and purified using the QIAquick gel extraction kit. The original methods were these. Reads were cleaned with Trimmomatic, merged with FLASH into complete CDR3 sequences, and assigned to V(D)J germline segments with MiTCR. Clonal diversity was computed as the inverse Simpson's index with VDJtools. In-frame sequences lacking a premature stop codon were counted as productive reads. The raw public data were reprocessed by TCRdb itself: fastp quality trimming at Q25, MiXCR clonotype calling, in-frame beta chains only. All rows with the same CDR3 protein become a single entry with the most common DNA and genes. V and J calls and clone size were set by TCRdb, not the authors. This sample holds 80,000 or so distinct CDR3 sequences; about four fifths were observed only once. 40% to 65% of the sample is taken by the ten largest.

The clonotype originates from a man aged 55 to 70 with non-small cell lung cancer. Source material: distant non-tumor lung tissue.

The CDR3 here reads CASSAPEWGYTF. In nucleotide form, the sequence is TGTGCCAGCAGCGCCCCAGAATGGGGCTACACCTTC. Recombination connected TRBV11-1 to TRBJ1-2; no confident D gene assignment can be made. The V and J ends are trimmed by 5 bases and 8 bases, leaving 12 bases between them. CDR1 SGHAT and CDR2 FQDESV are derived from the germline V gene (reference sequence). From cysteine to phenylalanine, the CDR3 is 12 amino acids long. Only the CDR3 part of the read is kept: 36 bases, read in frame from the first base.